This TCR beta chain was observed in a study of shared clonotypes between healthy human individuals (TCRdb year 2020). About the full investigation: A few men and two women, aged 18 to 49 years, made up the cohort. For each donor, three plates each were used for CD4 naive and CD4 memory, two plates were used for CD8 naive, and one plate was used for CD8 memory. The study deeply sequenced blood TCR repertoires of about 5 healthy adults to estimate repertoire size and the extent of clonotype sharing between individuals. To increase sequencing depth and limit assay-specific biases, TCR repertoire library preparation and sequencing were carried out by different laboratories using diverse techniques. Per donor, leukapheresis produced somewhere between about 0.8 and 9 billion PBMCs.

On the study overall, not on this receptor specifically: The small number of donors limited the genetic and exposure-history diversity represented. Larger estimated clonotype richness was generally found for naive subsets than for memory subsets. Sampling was limited to blood, and TCR repertoires in tissue likely differ from TCR repertoires in blood. Across four donors, around 5.4% of naive CD4, roughly 3.5% of naive CD8, 2.3% of memory CD4, and 0.4% of memory CD8 clonotypes were shared. Pairwise subsampling led to the expectation that sequencing depth would affect the degree of clonotype sharing among donors. Incomplete sequencing was indicated by rarefaction of sorted-subset datasets, despite the large sequencing depth. Compared with non-shared clonotypes, clonotypes shared by all four sorted-subset donors had higher generation probabilities.

Donors were healthy HIV-negative adults with no recently reported acute infections or vaccinations. Only Caucasian adults living in Nashville, Tennessee, USA were represented among the donors. Magnetic negative selection was used to enrich CD4+ T cells, after which naive cells were positively selected on CD45RA and the negative fraction became the memory subset. After blood collection by leukapheresis, PBMCs were isolated using Ficoll-Histopaque density gradient centrifugation and then cryopreserved in the vapor phase of liquid nitrogen. Purity and quantity of every magnetically sorted T cell population were checked by analytical flow cytometry. Each sorted fraction had its genomic DNA isolated and then quantified by UV absorbance on a Nanodrop 2000c. Notes on this clone: The antigen it binds to is not known. No clone much larger than this one lies a single base away; base qualities are absent.

Using the deep immunoSEQ assay, TCR CDR3 regions were amplified from genomic DNA by multiplex PCR. Extracted genomic DNA from each cell subset was spread evenly across all wells of several immunoSEQ 96-well plates, with each plate serving as a replicate. For sorted subsets, each replicate PCR was loaded with around 200 ng genomic DNA, equivalent to some 27,000 T cell genomes. Purified libraries were measured with a Qubit 3.0 fluorometer, size-checked on a Bioanalyzer 2100, and measured again with the KAPA Library Quantification kit. Every immunoSEQ 96-well plate was sequenced on a dedicated single-read 150-cycle Illumina NextSeq 550 flow cell. The authors' analysis ran thus. Because the immunoSEQ output included only junctional sequences and no quality scores, the filtering could not be the same as the filtering used for full-length reads. To assign V/J genes and CDR3, sequences were annotated using PyIR, a Python wrapper for IgBLAST v1.9, with IMGT germline references. Reads were removed for weak V/J assignments (E-value above 1e-6), missing CDR3, stop codons, out-of-frame junctions, or ambiguous translated residues. A V3J clonotype was defined by an identical inferred V gene, J gene, and CDR3 amino acid sequence. To compute the percentage overlap between repertoires, the number of shared unique clonotypes was divided by the size of the smaller repertoire. Three approaches were used to assess repertoire richness: RTK rarefaction, the Chao1 estimator, and Recon v2.1 estimates of unobserved clonotypes. OLGA was used to compute generation probabilities for all TCRbeta clonotypes that the gDNA method yielded from a handful of donors. As stored in TCRdb, this immuneACCESS dataset retains in-frame rearrangements with V and J assigned. A fraction of the clones does not appear; measured against another copy, unresolved V genes explain less than half of the discrepancy, and the remainder lacks a known reason. V and J calls and clone size are given by that table; D and trimming were obtained from the DNA. This sample has 2,500,000 or so clones in its table, and 93% of those were observed once. The ten biggest clones cover 0.36% of the sample.

V and J are trimmed by 1 base and 6 bases, and the gene matches miss 5 bases of the junction. CDR1 is given as SGHTA and CDR2 as FQGNSA, both from the germline V gene. From the cysteine up to the phenylalanine, the CDR3 has a length of 15 residues. Of the read, only the CDR3 DNA is kept; its 45 bases are in frame from base 1. This clonotype originated in a man aged 18 to 29 in good health. Some clones in this sample may be carry-over from other donors' samples. Recombination linked TRBV7-2 to TRBJ2-2, with 7 bases matching TRBD1. What was sequenced was naive CD4+ T cells from PBMCs. The cell subset or site label here, explained by the study, means: CD45RA+ positively selected. The DNA sequence follows: TGTGCCAGCAGCTTAGGAGACAGGGTAGCCGGGGAGCTGTTTTTT. Its protein reads: CASSLGDRVAGELFF.